The 32 T cell receptor beta chains listed next were all sequenced from one sample in a study of graft-versus-host responses after intestinal transplantation. Assay used: immunoSEQ multiplex PCR; TCRdb lists only in-frame clones, some missing. The sample lists 85,000 to 90,000 clones, more than 90% occurring once. The antigens of these receptors remain unknown. The starting material was unstimulated CD4+ T cells sorted from spleen or lymph node cells, obtained before intestinal transplant. These receptors originate from a human donor who received an intestinal transplant.

The V gene is TRBV7-2, the J gene TRBJ1-5; D remains unclear. Germline values: CDR1 SGHTA, CDR2 FQGNSA. The CDR3 has 14 residues. V was cut by 1 base and J by 4 bases, with 8 bases left in between. The CDR3 DNA sequence: TGTGCCAGCAGCTTAGGACGTATTAATCAGCCCCAGCATTTT. It yields the protein CASSLGRINQPQHF.

V gene TRBV18 combines with J gene TRBJ1-5; no definite D call. CDR3 length: 16 residues. From germline, CDR1 is KGHSH and CDR2 LQKENI. Trimming took off 1 base at V and 0 bases at J, with 10 bases between the two ends. CDR3 DNA: TGTGCCAGCTCACCACTTCCAGAAAATAGCAATCAGCCCCAGCATTTT. Translated, it gives CASSPLPENSNQPQHF.

The chain links TRBV15 to TRBJ2-1; 11 bases align to TRBD2. Per germline, CDR1 LNHNV and CDR2 YYDKDF (reference sequence). V was pared by 5 bases and J by 8 bases, with 11 bases of the junction left unmatched. The CDR3 is made up of 16 amino acids. This CDR3 is CATSRAGTSGRYEQFF. In nucleotides, the CDR3 is TGTGCCACCAGCCGAGCCGGGACTAGCGGTCGGTATGAGCAGTTCTTC.

A remark on this clone: This sample also contains other DNA sequences that code for the same CDR3. The rearrangement uses TRBV6-6 and TRBJ1-2, with D maybe TRBD1 (5 bases). Trimming removed 6 bases at V and 8 bases at J, with 22 bases between. There are 15 residues in the CDR3. CDR1 is MNHNY and CDR2 is SVGAGI in the germline V gene (reference sequence). CDR3 sequence (DNA): TGTGCCAGCAGCCATAGAGGGGACCCGCTTTACGGCTACACCTTC. This translates into CASSHRGDPLYGYTF.

The rearrangement links TRBV19 to TRBJ2-3, with a possible D match to TRBD1 (6 bases). The V end lost 3 bases, the J end lost 2 bases, and 12 bases lay between the germline ends. CDR1 is LNHDA and CDR2 is SQIVND in the germline V gene (reference sequence). This CDR3 contains 15 residues. The CDR3: CASSMAGDSTDTQYF. CDR3 coding DNA: TGTGCCAGTAGTATGGCAGGGGATTCCACAGATACGCAGTATTTT.

The chain is built from TRBV18 and TRBJ2-4; the D is unclear. CDR3 size: 15 residues. Trimming cost V 1 base and J 5 bases, with 12 bases left between them. Germline assignment: CDR1 KGHSH and CDR2 LQKENI. The CDR3 here is CASSPLGMSENIQYF. DNA for the CDR3: TGTGCCAGCTCACCACTGGGGATGTCCGAAAACATTCAGTACTTC.

The V gene is TRBV18, the J gene TRBJ2-7; D is perhaps TRBD2 (6 bases). Trimming shortened V by 2 bases and J by 4 bases, and 6 bases separated the two germline ends. The CDR3 sequence is 12 residues long. Germline CDR1 KGHSH, CDR2 LQKENI. The CDR3 nucleotides are TGTGCCAGCTCACCAGGAGGGTACGAGCAGTACTTC. Translated, it gives CASSPGGYEQYF.

J is TRBJ2-1 and V is TRBV6-4, with 7 bases lining up with TRBD2. The junction had 13 bases not matched to a gene; V was cut back by 5 bases and J by 9 bases. The CDR3 is 15 amino acids. CDR1 is MRHNA and CDR2 is SNTAGT in the germline V gene. The CDR3 sequence is CASSLETSRAAEQFF. CDR3 nucleotide sequence: TGTGCCAGCAGTTTGGAGACTAGCCGCGCAGCTGAGCAGTTCTTC.

The chain employs TRBV5-1 and TRBJ2-7; 9 positions agree with TRBD1. CDR1 and CDR2 (germline): SGHRS, YFSETQ. The ends lost 4 bases at V and 4 bases at J; junction bases unmatched: 6. The CDR3 runs 14 residues. CDR3 sequence reads: CASSPGQGGYEQYF. The DNA for the CDR3 is TGCGCCAGCAGCCCGGGACAGGGAGGATACGAGCAGTACTTC.

This clone occurred once. The chain combines TRBV2 with TRBJ1-1; D gene ambiguous. V was pared by 1 base and J by 4 bases, with 4 bases between. The germline CDR1 and CDR2 sequences are SNHLY and FYNNEI. This CDR3 is 12 amino acids long. The CDR3 DNA is TGTGCCAGCAGTGAAGTAGGCACTGAAGCTTTCTTT. Translated: CASSEVGTEAFF.

DNA of the CDR3: TGTGCCAGCAGTCAATCAGGGTACGAGCAGTACTTC. Protein: CASSQSGYEQYF. The gene calls are TRBV6-1 and TRBJ2-7; a possible D gene is TRBD1 (5 bases). CDR1 and CDR2 (germline): MNHNS, SASEGT. V lost 5 bases, J lost 4 bases, and 9 bases lay in between. The CDR3 has 12 amino acids.

The chain is built from TRBV19 and TRBJ1-1, with D tentatively TRBD1 (5 bases). V was cut by 6 bases and J by 0 bases, with 11 bases left in between. Per germline, CDR1 LNHDA and CDR2 SQIVND (reference sequence). This CDR3 has 14 amino acids. The CDR3 DNA reads as TGTGCCAGTAGCGTCCTGGGGCTGAACACTGAAGCTTTCTTT. As protein: CASSVLGLNTEAFF.

Note on this clone: A read error may produce the germline difference seen at one junction end. The chain employs TRBV5-1 and TRBJ2-7; 7 bases map to TRBD2. Germline V gene lookup returns CDR1 SGHRS and CDR2 YFSETQ. This CDR3 is 13 amino acids long. CDR3 sequence: CASGLLAPYEQYF. In nucleotides, the CDR3 is TGCGCCAGCGGCTTACTAGCGCCCTACGAGCAGTACTTC.

This chain links TRBV7-8 with TRBJ1-2; D unclear. Trimming shortened V by 4 bases and J by 3 bases, and 9 bases separated the two germline ends. The CDR3 is 13 amino acids. Germline V lookup: CDR1 SGHVS, CDR2 FQNEAQ. CDR3 in DNA: TGTGCCAGCAGCTCTCATCTAGACTATGGCTACACCTTC. The encoded protein is CASSSHLDYGYTF.

The chain carries TRBV28 and TRBJ2-7, with 10 bases matching TRBD2. The CDR3 is made up of 14 amino acids. V was pared by 6 bases and J by 0 bases, with 2 bases of the junction left unmatched. CDR1 is MDHEN, CDR2 SYDVKM, per germline. The CDR3 sequence: CASRTSGRSYEQYF. CDR3 sequence (DNA): TGTGCCAGCAGGACTAGCGGGCGCTCCTACGAGCAGTACTTC.

The rearrangement links TRBV7-3 to TRBJ2-6; possibly TRBD1 for D (5 bases). V was pared by 4 bases and J by 4 bases, with 8 bases between. The CDR3 sequence is 14 residues long. Germline V CDR1 and CDR2: SGHTA, FQGTGA. The CDR3: CASSYRSGANVLTF. CDR3 DNA sequence: TGTGCCAGCAGCTACAGGTCAGGGGCCAACGTCCTGACTTTC.

The V call is TRBV5-6, the J call TRBJ1-4; no definite D call. The CDR3 totals 14 residues. The germline V gene encodes CDR1 SGHDT and CDR2 YYEEEE. V was pared by 4 bases and J by 0 bases, with 7 bases between. The DNA for the CDR3 is TGTGCCAGCAGCCCGGTTGCAACTAATGAAAAACTGTTTTTT. Its protein is CASSPVATNEKLFF.

The chain combines TRBV10-3 with TRBJ2-7, with TRBD2 identical over 11 bases. V lost 6 bases and J lost 3; bases outside the gene matches: 16. Germline CDR1 ENHRY, CDR2 SYGVKD. The CDR3 length is 18 residues. The CDR3 spells CAISAASGRTWGNYEQYF. Written as DNA, the CDR3 is TGTGCCATCAGCGCGGCTAGCGGGAGGACCTGGGGGAACTACGAGCAGTACTTC.

The rearrangement uses TRBV4-2 and TRBJ1-1, with a weak D call TRBD1 (6 bases). The V end lost 3 bases, the J end lost 0 bases, and 17 bases lay between the germline ends. The CDR3 extends over 17 amino acids. CDR1 is LGHNA and CDR2 is YNFKEQ in the germline V gene. CDR3 in DNA: TGTGCCAGCAGCCAGCCCCAGGGGTCCCAGATGAACACTGAAGCTTTCTTT. Protein sequence: CASSQPQGSQMNTEAFF.

The rearrangement links TRBV28 to TRBJ1-5; TRBD1 matches 9 bases. The CDR3 is 15 amino acids. J lost 4 bases, V lost 5 bases, and 6 bases had no gene match. Germline V gives CDR1 MDHEN, CDR2 SYDVKM. The CDR3 spells CASSLIGTGNQPQHF. The CDR3 DNA follows: TGTGCCAGCAGTCTAATCGGGACAGGGAATCAGCCCCAGCATTTT.

The V gene is TRBV7-3, the J gene TRBJ2-3, with 9 bases matching TRBD2. Germline V CDR1 and CDR2: SGHTA, FQGTGA. This CDR3 has 19 residues. After removal of 5 bases from V and 0 bases from J, the junction contained 15 bases not matched to a gene. DNA of the CDR3: TGTGCCAGCAGCCCCAGTCCCGCTAGCGGGGCCCTTAGCACAGATACGCAGTATTTT. Translated: CASSPSPASGALSTDTQYF.

The rearrangement joins TRBV5-4 to TRBJ2-1, with D uncertain. The CDR3 extends over 16 amino acids. Trimming took off 4 bases at V and 0 bases at J, with 14 bases between the two ends. The germline CDR1 and CDR2 sequences are SGHNT and YYREEE (reference sequence). The CDR3 DNA reads as TGTGCCAGCAGCCAGGACCTGGAAAGCTCCTACAATGAGCAGTTCTTC. As protein: CASSQDLESSYNEQFF.

This clone showed up just a few times. The chain joins TRBV21-1 to TRBJ2-7; TRBD2 reflects the table's D call only, with no check against the DNA. TRBV21-1 is an annotated pseudogene. The CDR3 is 16 residues long. The CDR3 loop is CASSRRHPGGTYEQYF. CDR3 in DNA: TGTGCCAGCAGCAGGAGACATCCGGGAGGGACCTACGAGCAGTACTTC.

This chain connects TRBV4-1 to TRBJ2-1; 8 positions match TRBD1. The germline CDR1 and CDR2 sequences are MGHRA and YSYEKL. V shed 1 base and J 4 bases; nucleotides not matched to a gene: 6. This CDR3 has 16 amino acids. The CDR3 nucleotides are TGCGCCAGCAGCCAAGGACAGACAGGGGCGTACAATGAGCAGTTCTTC. It specifies CASSQGQTGAYNEQFF.

In the case of this clone: The identical CDR3 is also encoded by other nucleotide sequences in the sample. This chain connects TRBV5-1 to TRBJ2-3; D is possibly TRBD1 (5 bases). V lost 0 bases and J lost 6, with 23 bases in between. The CDR3 loop spans 18 amino acids. In germline, CDR1 is SGHRS, CDR2 YFSETQ. Here the CDR3 reads CASSLVGRGGLGRDTQYF. DNA for the CDR3: TGCGCCAGCAGCTTGGTGGGTCGAGGCGGTCTGGGGCGCGATACGCAGTATTTT.

The chain employs TRBV7-8 and TRBJ2-1, with D unclear. V lost 1 base and J lost 6, with 10 bases in between. The germline V gene has CDR1 SGHVS and CDR2 FQNEAQ. This CDR3 comprises 14 residues. The CDR3 DNA reads TGTGCCAGCAGCTTAGTTTCCAGTTTCAATGAGCAGTTCTTC. Translation: CASSLVSSFNEQFF. The whole variable domain, filled in from reference TRBV7-8 and TRBJ2-1, reads GAGVSQSPRYKVAKRGQDVALRCDPISGHVSLFWYQQALGQGPEFLTYFQNEAQLDKSGLPSDRFFAERPEGSVSTLKIQRTQQEDSAVYLCASSLVSSFNEQFFGPGTRLTVL.

This chain links TRBV5-1 with TRBJ2-7, with TRBD2 identical over 12 bases. The germline V gene has CDR1 SGHRS and CDR2 YFSETQ. V lost 3 bases and J lost 5; bases outside the gene matches: 6. The CDR3 has 15 amino acids. For the CDR3, the DNA is TGCGCCAGCAGCTCGCCGACTAGCGGGAGCAACGAGCAGTACTTC. It codes for CASSSPTSGSNEQYF.

This clone has only one observation. The gene calls are TRBV29-1 and TRBJ1-3, with D possibly TRBD1 on 5 matching bases. Germline-derived CDR1 and CDR2 are SQVTM and ANQGSEA. Trimming took off 6 bases at V and 0 bases at J, with 15 bases between the two ends. This CDR3 is 15 amino acids long. The CDR3 region is CSVGTYADSGNTIYF. The CDR3 coding sequence is TGCAGCGTCGGGACCTACGCCGACTCTGGAAACACCATATATTTT.

This sequence joins TRBV18 and TRBJ2-1; D gene uncertain. V shed 2 bases and J shed 0 bases, with 8 bases lying between them. The CDR3 spans 15 residues. CDR1 and CDR2 (germline): KGHSH, LQKENI. The DNA for the CDR3 is TGTGCCAGCTCACCAGGACGGTTCTCCTACAATGAGCAGTTCTTC. Residues: CASSPGRFSYNEQFF.

V usage is TRBV7-9 and J usage is TRBJ1-1, with 7 bases identical to TRBD1. CDR3 length equals 16 residues. CDR1 is SEHNR and CDR2 is FQNEAQ in the germline V gene (reference sequence). V lost 2 bases to trimming and J lost 6 bases; unmatched junction nucleotides: 12. CDR3 sequence (DNA): TGTGCCAGCAGCTTAATGGTCGGGACAGATAGTCCTGAAGCTTTCTTT. Translation gives CASSLMVGTDSPEAFF. The complete variable domain, with remaining parts taken from reference TRBV7-9 and TRBJ1-1, reads DTGVSQNPRHKITKRGQNVTFRCDPISEHNRLYWYRQTLGQGPEFLTYFQNEAQLEKSRLLSDRFSAERPKGSFSTLEIQRTEQGDSAMYLCASSLMVGTDSPEAFFGQGTRLTVV.

In regard to this clone: The junction departs from the called germline gene at one end, perhaps through a read error. This specimen includes other DNA sequences encoding the same CDR3. V and J are TRBV27 and TRBJ1-1, with 7 nucleotides matching TRBD1. Germline assignment: CDR1 MNHEY and CDR2 SMNVEV (reference sequence). The CDR3 sequence is 17 residues long. The CDR3 reads CASSLAWGQGGNTEAFF. CDR3 nucleotides: TGTGCCAGCAGTTTAGCCTGGGGTCAGGGGGGGAACACTGAAGCCTTCTTT.

The chain combines TRBV30 with TRBJ1-6, with D uncertain. The V and J ends lost 2 bases and 8 bases respectively, with 13 bases between them. This CDR3 is 14 amino acids long. Germline V gene sequence: CDR1 GTSNPN, CDR2 SVGIG (reference sequence). In nucleotides, the CDR3 is TGTGCCTGGAGTCCCGCCCCCGTTTATTCACCCCTCCACTTT. Translated, it gives CAWSPAPVYSPLHF.